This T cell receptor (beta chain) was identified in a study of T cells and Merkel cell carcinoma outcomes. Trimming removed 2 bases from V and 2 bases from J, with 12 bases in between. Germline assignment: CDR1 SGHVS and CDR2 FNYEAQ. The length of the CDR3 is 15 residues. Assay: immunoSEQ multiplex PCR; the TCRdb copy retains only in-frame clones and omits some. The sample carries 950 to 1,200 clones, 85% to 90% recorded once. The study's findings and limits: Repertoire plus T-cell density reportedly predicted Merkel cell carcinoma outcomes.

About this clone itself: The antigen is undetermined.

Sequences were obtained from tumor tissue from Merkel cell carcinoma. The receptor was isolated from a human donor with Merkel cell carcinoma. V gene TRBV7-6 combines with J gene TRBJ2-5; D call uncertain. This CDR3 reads CASSLYSSNQETQYF. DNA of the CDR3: TGTGCCAGCAGCTTATACAGCAGCAATCAAGAGACCCAGTACTTC. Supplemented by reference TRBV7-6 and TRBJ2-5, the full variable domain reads GAGVSQSPRYKVTKRGQDVALRCDPISGHVSLYWYRQALGQGPEFLTYFNYEAQQDKSGLPNDRFSAERPEGSISTLTIQRTEQRDSAMYRCASSLYSSNQETQYFGPGTRLLVL.